These T cell receptor beta chains were read from a single sample in a study of T-cell reconstitution after alpha-beta-depleted transplantation in children. Each CDR3 protein is one row after TCRdb ran MiXCR on the PCR reads. The repertoire holds around 380,000 distinct CDR3 sequences, with about a tenth as singletons. The sample here was PBMCs from the stem cell graft donor, taken from the stem cell graft. Receptor source: a human donor who donated a stem cell graft to a child with acute myeloid leukemia. Each CDR3 is given with its conserved first and last residue. The order of the fields is D gene, V gene, J gene, clone size, CDR3 DNA, CDR3 protein. A D gene is named only where the DNA matches it firmly. Clone size, where shown, is once, few, many, or a class for clones that have expanded.

>-|TRBV5-1|TRBJ2-1|few
TGCGCCAGCAGCAGGGACACCTACAATGAGCAGTTCTTC
CASSRDTYNEQFF
>-|TRBV27|TRBJ2-3|-
TGTGCCAGCAGTTTATGGGGGGCGGCAACAGATACGCAGTATTTT
CASSLWGAATDTQYF
>-|TRBV12-3/TRBV12-4|TRBJ2-7|-
TGTGCCAGCAGTCCCAGTCGGAGTTATAGTCGATACGAGCAGTACTTC
CASSPSRSYSRYEQYF
>-|TRBV7-2|TRBJ2-2|few
TGTGCCAGCAGCTACCCCCCCCGGGAGCTGTTTTTT
CASSYPPRELFF
>-|TRBV12-3/TRBV12-4|TRBJ2-1|few
TGTGCCAGCAGTGCCGGGACTCAAAGCTCCTACAATGAGCAGTTCTTC
CASSAGTQSSYNEQFF
>TRBD1|TRBV10-3|TRBJ2-5|many
TGTGCCATCAGTGAAACAGGGGGCTTAGAGACCCAGTACTTC
CAISETGGLETQYF
>-|TRBV20-1|TRBJ2-7|-
TGCAGTGCTAGCGGGGCCCCCATGACAGGCGTTCTCTCCTACGAGCAGTACTTC
CSASGAPMTGVLSYEQYF
>TRBD2|TRBV5-4|TRBJ2-1|-
TGTGCCAGCAGCTTGCGAAAGAATAGCGGGGGGGCCCCTGAGCAGTTCTTC
CASSLRKNSGGAPEQFF
>TRBD1|TRBV19|TRBJ1-5|-
TGTGCCAGTAGCTCGGACAGGGGGCACTCGGTGGACAATCAGCCCCAGCATTTT
CASSSDRGHSVDNQPQHF
>-|TRBV12-5|TRBJ1-5|few
TGTGCTAGTGGTTTGGACCAGCCCCAGCATTTT
CASGLDQPQHF
>-|TRBV12-3/TRBV12-4|TRBJ2-7|-
TGTGCCAGCAGTCATGGGACCTACGAGCAGTACTTC
CASSHGTYEQYF
>-|TRBV4-2|TRBJ2-5|-
TGTGCCAGCAGCCAAGCCGGGGTGGGAACGGGGTCAGAGACCCAGTACTTC
CASSQAGVGTGSETQYF
>-|TRBV6-1|TRBJ2-6|few
TGTGCCAGCAGTGAAGAGGGGGCTGGGGCCAACGTCCTGACTTTC
CASSEEGAGANVLTF
>-|TRBV5-1|TRBJ2-3|few
TGCGCCAGCAGCTCTCAACAGGATACGCAGTATTTT
CASSSQQDTQYF
>-|TRBV12-3/TRBV12-4|TRBJ2-7|few
TGTGCCAGCAGTTTTCTGCGGCAGTCTATCCTCGAGCAGTACTTC
CASSFLRQSILEQYF
>-|TRBV9|TRBJ2-2|few
TGTGCCAGCAGCCTTCGGTGGGCCGGGGAGCTGTTTTTT
CASSLRWAGELFF
>-|TRBV29-1|TRBJ2-1|-
TGCAGCGTTGACTATTTCAGCTCCTACAATGAGCAGTTCTTC
CSVDYFSSYNEQFF
>-|TRBV27|TRBJ1-6|-
TGTGCCAGCCGAACCTCAGGACGTCGGACAGCCTATAATTCACCCCTCCACTTT
CASRTSGRRTAYNSPLHF
>-|TRBV6-5|TRBJ1-3|few
TGTGCCAGCAGTTACGGGGGCAGCCTCAACACCATATATTTT
CASSYGGSLNTIYF
>-|TRBV6-2/TRBV6-3|TRBJ2-1|many
TGTGCCAGCAGTAAACTCAGGGCTCGAGCCTACAATGAGCAGTTCTTC
CASSKLRARAYNEQFF
>-|TRBV5-5|TRBJ2-3|few
TGTGCCAGCAGGCCCTCGTGGCCAGATACGCAGTATTTT
CASRPSWPDTQYF
>-|TRBV7-9|TRBJ1-5|-
TGTGCCAGCAGCTTATTCGGGACGGATGATCAGCCCCAGCATTTT
CASSLFGTDDQPQHF
>TRBD1|TRBV6-1|TRBJ2-5|few
TGTGCCAGCAGGATTGGACAGGGCCAAGAGACCCAGTACTTC
CASRIGQGQETQYF
>-|TRBV7-3|TRBJ1-2|few
TGTGCCAGCAGCCCGGGACTTTGGGAGAACTATGGCTACACCTTC
CASSPGLWENYGYTF
>TRBD2|TRBV20-1|TRBJ2-1|few
TGCAGTGCCCGACCAGCGGGGTTCTACAATGAGCAGTTCTTC
CSARPAGFYNEQFF
>-|TRBV6-5|TRBJ2-1|-
TGTGCCAGCAGTTCCCGCAAGGGGAGATACTCCTACAATGAGCAGTTCTTC
CASSSRKGRYSYNEQFF
>TRBD2|TRBV9|TRBJ2-1|-
TGTGCCAGCAGCGTAGGACTAGCGGACTACAATGAGCAGTTCTTC
CASSVGLADYNEQFF
>TRBD1|TRBV12-3/TRBV12-4|TRBJ1-2|many
TGTGCCAGCAGTTTACTCGGGACAGGGGACGGCTACACCTTC
CASSLLGTGDGYTF
>TRBD2|TRBV11-1|TRBJ2-1|many
TGTGCTGTCCTAGCGGGGGGCAATGAGCAGTTCTTC
CAVLAGGNEQFF
>TRBD2|TRBV5-1|TRBJ2-1|many
TGCGCCAGCAGCCTGGGACTAGCGGGCTCGAGGTCCTACAATGAGCAGTTCTTC
CASSLGLAGSRSYNEQFF
>-|TRBV7-2|TRBJ2-3|many
TGTGCCAGCAGCTTACGTGGCGGGTCTAGCACAGATACGCAGTATTTT
CASSLRGGSSTDTQYF
>TRBD1|TRBV25-1|TRBJ1-2|-
TGTGCCAGCAGAGATGGGACAGGGTATGGCTACACCTTC
CASRDGTGYGYTF
>-|TRBV7-2|TRBJ2-7|many
TGTGCCAGCAGACAAAACTACGAGCAGTACTTC
CASRQNYEQYF
>-|TRBV20-1|TRBJ2-3|few
TGCAGTGCCTTGGGGGGCCCAGATACGCAGTATTTT
CSALGGPDTQYF
>-|TRBV20-1|TRBJ2-1|few
TGCAGTGCTAGTGCTACAGTCAATGAGCAGTTCTTC
CSASATVNEQFF
>-|TRBV7-8|TRBJ2-5|many
TGTGCCAGCAGCTTAGGGGGGGCGGGACAGCAAGAGACCCAGTACTTC
CASSLGGAGQQETQYF
>-|TRBV12-3/TRBV12-4|TRBJ2-1|many
TGTGCCAGCAGACTAAGCTGGAGCTCCTACAATGAGCAGTTCTTC
CASRLSWSSYNEQFF
>TRBD2|TRBV4-1|TRBJ2-1|few
TGCGCCAGCAGCCAAGATTCGGCTAGCGGCTACAATGAGCAGTTCTTC
CASSQDSASGYNEQFF
>-|TRBV7-9|TRBJ1-2|-
TGTGCCAGCAGCCTTGGCTGGGGGACCTATGGCTACACCTTC
CASSLGWGTYGYTF
>-|TRBV5-1|TRBJ1-5|-
TGCGCCAGCAGCGCCGGGACTGCAGGCCCGGGAAATAGCAATCAGCCCCAGCATTTT
CASSAGTAGPGNSNQPQHF
>-|TRBV4-3|TRBJ2-6|-
TGCGCCAGCAGCCCGTCGGGCGCGGGGGCCAACGTCCTGACTTTC
CASSPSGAGANVLTF
>-|TRBV11-1|TRBJ2-1|few
TGTGCCAGCAGCTTAGTATTAGCCGGCTCGCCTAGCTCCTACAATGAGCAGTTCTTC
CASSLVLAGSPSSYNEQFF
>-|TRBV20-1|TRBJ2-1|-
TGCAGTTCCTCACTTCTGGGGGAGCAGTTCTTC
CSSSLLGEQFF
>-|TRBV29-1|TRBJ1-5|-
TGCAGCGTTGCAGGGAGCAATCAGCCCCAGCATTTT
CSVAGSNQPQHF
>-|TRBV9|TRBJ2-3|many
TGTGCCAGCAGCGGGCGACAGTCAGATACGCAGTATTTT
CASSGRQSDTQYF
>-|TRBV9|TRBJ2-5|-
TGTGCCAGCAGCGGGGGACGGGGGCCGGGGGAGACCCAGTACTTC
CASSGGRGPGETQYF
>-|TRBV20-1|TRBJ1-2|few
TGCAGTGCTAGAGGAACCAACTATGGCTACACCTTC
CSARGTNYGYTF